The 2 T cell receptor beta chains presented below share a single source sample, sequenced in a study of T-cell reconstitution after alpha-beta-depleted transplantation in children. It was with unique molecular identifiers that the TCRbeta library was prepared. Each CDR3 protein is one row after TCRdb ran MiXCR on the PCR reads. The table records more than 150,000 distinct CDR3 sequences, approximately 14% of them present only once. The sequences come from PBMCs from the stem cell graft donor, collected from the stem cell graft. These receptors all stem from a human donor who donated a stem cell graft to a child with acute lymphoblastic leukemia.

This clonotype was seen many times. The chain couples TRBV12-3 or TRBV12-4 to TRBJ2-1, with 7 bases lining up with TRBD2. This CDR3 region has 15 residues. V gave up 6 bases and J gave up 2 bases; unmatched junction bases: 7. CDR3 DNA: TGTGCCAGCAGACGATCGGCGGGGGCCTACAATGAGCAGTTCTTC. Translation gives CASRRSAGAYNEQFF.

This clonotype was detected a few times. The J gene is TRBJ2-4, the V gene TRBV11-1; 12 bases align to TRBD1. From germline, CDR1 is SGHAT and CDR2 FQDESV (reference sequence). This CDR3 has 20 residues. V lost 5 bases, J lost 1 base, and 15 bases stayed unmatched. The CDR3, as DNA: TGTGCCAGCAGCCTAGGCGCCGGGACAGGGGGCCTAGGGGCCAAAAACATTCAGTACTTC. Residues: CASSLGAGTGGLGAKNIQYF.